This is a list of T cell receptor beta chains from one sample in a study of control samples from healthy donors and cancer patients. The table came from immunoSEQ multiplex PCR; TCRdb's copy has only in-frame clones and leaves some out. The sample includes about 160,000 clones, nearly 96% seen only once; the top ten take over 1%. Input material: blood. Receptors originate from a woman aged 25-40 years in good health. The CDR3 runs from the conserved cysteine through the conserved F or W. Clone size, where shown, is once, few, many, or a class for clones that have expanded.

V,size,CDR3
TRBV27,.,CASSLVRVGETQYF
TRBV7-9,.,CASSFRTGEVQETQYF
TRBV12-3/TRBV12-4,.,CASSGGGIYEQYF
TRBV4-2,.,CASSQAPSGGGTNEKLFF
TRBV29-1,once,CSAEMGRNYGYTF
TRBV6-4,.,CASGRLSQPQHF
TRBV27,.,CASSTLGGRNSPLHF
TRBV7-8,.,CASSLGMDTEAFF
TRBV28,.,CASSLGTGDTEAFF
TRBV4-2,.,CASSQDGARQGNNEQFF
TRBV5-1,few,CASSPGLAGANTGELFF
TRBV6-5,.,CASSGATGGFETQYF
TRBV7-9,.,CAITVGSTDTQYF
TRBV28,.,CASRTFSGNQPQHF
TRBV6-4,.,CASKELANTGELFF
TRBV18,.,CASSSPGLVGNEQFF
TRBV27,.,CASSSRYRSGELFF
TRBV7-2,.,CASSLYGTEAFF
TRBV30,.,CAWTPRTRSLLDGYTF
TRBV5-4,.,CASSLGTGGRREAFF
TRBV3-1/TRBV3-2,.,CASSQESGRRNEQFF
TRBV7-9,.,CASSLSGPQGAQYF
TRBV3-1/TRBV3-2,.,CASSQTLAPYNEQFF
TRBV6-5,.,CASSRSQGAQPQHF
TRBV6-2/TRBV6-3,.,CASSYTLGHTDTQYF
TRBV27,.,CASSPDRAPGQPQHF
TRBV5-1,.,CASSLAGTETEKLFF
TRBV5-1,.,CASSLEQGTTYEQYF
TRBV6-4,once,CASSDSRGGTDTQYF
TRBV6-2/TRBV6-3,.,CASSSNSNQPQHF
TRBV5-1,.,CASNPITGMNTEAFF
TRBV9,few,CASSPGDSSYEQYF
TRBV5-1,.,CASSLVAGVWEQFF
TRBV5-1,.,CASRLQGVAGELFF
TRBV2,.,CASNQDRAGNQPQHF
TRBV29-1,once,CSVGGEMTSGRGYSTDTQYF
TRBV6-5,once,CASSQNWNQPQHF
TRBV19,.,CASSKKTGRDSPLHF
TRBV9,.,CASSAGTSGLEQFF
TRBV10-1,.,CASSRTSYEQYF
TRBV9,.,CASSVEPHRGAYEQYF
TRBV7-8,.,CASSTGQNTEAFF
TRBV30,.,CAWSVRVQGSYGYTF
TRBV6-6,.,CASSYEPTYGYTF
TRBV18,.,CASSPPAGADTEAFF
TRBV9,.,CASSVLLGQGEQFF
TRBV30,.,CAWGSSRPGEAFF